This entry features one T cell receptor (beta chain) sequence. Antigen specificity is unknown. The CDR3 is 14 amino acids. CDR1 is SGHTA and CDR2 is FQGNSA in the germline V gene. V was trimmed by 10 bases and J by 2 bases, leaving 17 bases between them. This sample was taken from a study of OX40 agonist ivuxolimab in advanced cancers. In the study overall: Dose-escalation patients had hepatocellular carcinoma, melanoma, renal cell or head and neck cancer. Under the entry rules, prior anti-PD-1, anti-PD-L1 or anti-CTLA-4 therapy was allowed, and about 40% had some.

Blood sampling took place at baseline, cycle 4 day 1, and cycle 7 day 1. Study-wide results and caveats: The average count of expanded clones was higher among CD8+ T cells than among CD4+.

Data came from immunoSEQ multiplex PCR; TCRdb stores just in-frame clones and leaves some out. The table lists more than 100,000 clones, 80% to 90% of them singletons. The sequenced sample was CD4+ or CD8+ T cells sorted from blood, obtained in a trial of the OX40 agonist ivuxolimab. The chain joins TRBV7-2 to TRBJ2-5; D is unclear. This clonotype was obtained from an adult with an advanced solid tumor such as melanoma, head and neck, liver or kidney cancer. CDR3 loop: CATRASASQETQYF. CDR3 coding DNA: TGTGCCACCCGGGCGAGCGCGTCTCAAGAGACCCAGTACTTC.